This is a list of T cell receptor beta chains from one sample in a study of response to subunit inactivated influenza vaccine. TCRdb recomputed calls from the RT-PCR reads with MiXCR, one row per CDR3 protein. Among roughly 160,000 distinct CDR3 sequences listed, 9.5% to 12% were seen once. Material: CD8+ T cells sorted from PBMCs, obtained around 25 months after vaccination. The receptors shown here come from a man aged 50-75 years who received an inactivated influenza vaccine. Each CDR3 is given with its conserved first and last residue. The order of the fields is V gene, D gene, clone size, J gene, CDR3 DNA, CDR3 protein. A D gene is named only where the DNA matches it firmly. Clone size, where shown, is once, few, many, or a class for clones that have expanded.

>TRBV30|.|many|TRBJ2-2
TGTGCCTGGAGTACCGAGGACGGATACACCGGGGAGCTGTTTTTT
CAWSTEDGYTGELFF
>TRBV28|TRBD2|few|TRBJ2-5
TGTGCCAGCAGTAACGGACTAGCGGGTCTCCAAGAGACCCAGTACTTC
CASSNGLAGLQETQYF
>TRBV15|.|.|TRBJ2-4
TGTGCCACCAGCAGCAACAGGTTAGCCAAAAACATTCAGTACTTC
CATSSNRLAKNIQYF
>TRBV7-9|.|.|TRBJ2-1
TGTGCCAGCAGCCAAGGCCCGAACCCCTCAAATGAGCAGTTCTTC
CASSQGPNPSNEQFF
>TRBV5-1|.|few|TRBJ2-7
TGCGCCAGCAGCTTGGTGGAGGGGACCTACGAGCAGTACTTC
CASSLVEGTYEQYF
>TRBV20-1|TRBD2|few|TRBJ2-3
TGCAGTGCTAGTGCTAGCGGGGACACAGATACGCAGTATTTT
CSASASGDTDTQYF
>TRBV12-3/TRBV12-4|.|many|TRBJ2-3
TGTGCCAGCAGCAGGACGTCAGATACGCAGTATTTT
CASSRTSDTQYF
>TRBV5-1|TRBD1|few|TRBJ1-2
TGCGCCAGCACAAAAACAGGGGAGAGACTCTATCGCTACACCTTC
CASTKTGERLYRYTF
>TRBV11-3|TRBD2|.|TRBJ2-1
TGTGCCAGCAGCCGGGGGGGCCATGAGCAGTTCTTC
CASSRGGHEQFF
>TRBV28|.|few|TRBJ2-7
TGTGCCAGCAGCTCTCAGGGAAGGGGCTACGAGCAGTACTTC
CASSSQGRGYEQYF
>TRBV15|TRBD2|many|TRBJ2-7
TGTGCCACCAGCAGAGGCGCGGGAGGGCCATTCGAGCAGTACTTC
CATSRGAGGPFEQYF
>TRBV4-1|.|many|TRBJ1-1
TGCGCCAGCAGTCTCAAGCAGTCGAACACTGAAGCTTTCTTT
CASSLKQSNTEAFF
>TRBV12-3/TRBV12-4|.|few|TRBJ2-7
TGTGCCAGCAGTTCCCCGACAGGCTCCTACGAGCAGTACTTC
CASSSPTGSYEQYF
>TRBV28|.|.|TRBJ2-7
TGTGCCAGCGCTGGGGGATTTTTCAAGGAGCAGTACTTC
CASAGGFFKEQYF
>TRBV25-1|.|many|TRBJ2-2
TGTGCCAGCAGTGAAGGCACCGGGGAGCTGTTTTTT
CASSEGTGELFF
>TRBV20-1|TRBD2|few|TRBJ2-2
TGCAGTGCCCACAGGGGCGGGAGGGTCGCGAACACCGGGGAGCTGTTTTTT
CSAHRGGRVANTGELFF
>TRBV28|.|.|TRBJ2-2
TGTGCCAGCAGTTACCTGACAGCCTACACCGGGGAGCTGTTTTTT
CASSYLTAYTGELFF
>TRBV4-1|.|.|TRBJ1-1
TGCGCCAGCAGCCAAGATTACCCAAGGGTGAACACTGAAGCTTTCTTT
CASSQDYPRVNTEAFF
>TRBV11-2|TRBD1|many|TRBJ2-7
TGTGCCAGCAGCTCAGGGGGCGCCGAGCAGTACTTC
CASSSGGAEQYF
>TRBV27|TRBD1|few|TRBJ1-4
TGTGCCAGCAGTTTAATGATCGGGACAGGGGGCGAAAAACTGTTTTTT
CASSLMIGTGGEKLFF
>TRBV28|.|few|TRBJ2-3
TGTGCCAGCAGTTTGGAACAACCCACAGATACGCAGTATTTT
CASSLEQPTDTQYF
>TRBV7-2|.|.|TRBJ2-2
TGTGCCAGCATCCCTGGACCCGGGTCCCCCGGGGAGCTGTTTTTT
CASIPGPGSPGELFF
>TRBV19|.|few|TRBJ2-7
TGTGCCAGTAGTATAGACCTTCTCCAGGGTGAGATAGCCTACGAGCAGTACTTC
CASSIDLLQGEIAYEQYF
>TRBV9|TRBD1|few|TRBJ1-5
TGTGCCAGCAGCCCCGACAGGGCCGATCAGCCCCAGCATTTT
CASSPDRADQPQHF
>TRBV4-3|TRBD1|.|TRBJ2-2
TGCGCCAGCAGCCAAGAGGGACAGGGGCCGATATATGACACCGGGGAGCTGTTTTTT
CASSQEGQGPIYDTGELFF
>TRBV2|TRBD2|.|TRBJ2-5
TGTGCCATCAGGGATGAAGCGGGACTGGAGACCCAGTACTTC
CAIRDEAGLETQYF
>TRBV3-1|.|few|TRBJ2-6
TGTGCCAGCAGCCAAGATCCGGATCAGGCTGGGGCCAACGTCCTGACTTTC
CASSQDPDQAGANVLTF
>TRBV6-5|TRBD2|many|TRBJ2-1
TGTGCCAGCAGTTCCGCAGCGGGGGGCGGTAATGAGCAGTTCTTC
CASSSAAGGGNEQFF
>TRBV19|TRBD1|many|TRBJ1-1
TGTGCCAGTAGTCCCGCTACCGGGACAGGATACACTGAAGCTTTCTTT
CASSPATGTGYTEAFF
>TRBV20-1|.|.|TRBJ1-5
TGCAGTGCTAGAGCCGGGACGGATAGCAATCAGCCCCAGCATTTT
CSARAGTDSNQPQHF
>TRBV5-1|TRBD1|.|TRBJ1-1
TGCGCCAGCAGCTGGACAGGGGGCTTGAACACTGAAGCTTTCTTT
CASSWTGGLNTEAFF
>TRBV24-1|.|.|TRBJ2-1
TGTGCCACCAGTGATTTTCGAGGCCCCGTAGGGGGAGTTCAGTTCTTC
CATSDFRGPVGGVQFF
>TRBV29-1|TRBD1|many|TRBJ2-1
TGCAGCGTCCCCCCTCCGGGACAGATCTACAATGAGCAGTTCTTC
CSVPPPGQIYNEQFF
>TRBV10-2|.|.|TRBJ2-6
TGCGCCGTACAGGGCTCTGGGGCCAACGTCCTGACTTTC
CAVQGSGANVLTF
>TRBV29-1|.|.|TRBJ2-6
TGCAGCGTGGCACAGGGATCTGGGGCCAACGTCCTGACTTTC
CSVAQGSGANVLTF
>TRBV10-3|.|.|TRBJ2-6
TGTGCCATCAGTGAGACAAGCTCTGGGGCCAACGTCCTGACTTTC
CAISETSSGANVLTF
>TRBV9|.|.|TRBJ2-1
TGTGCCAGCAGCAGTTCAAATAGCCCCGGGCCCTACAATGAGCAGTTCTTC
CASSSSNSPGPYNEQFF
>TRBV6-5|.|many|TRBJ2-3
TGTGCCAGCAGTTACTCGATTTCCGCCCCGAGCGACGCAGATACGCAGTATTTT
CASSYSISAPSDADTQYF
>TRBV20-1|.|many|TRBJ2-7
TGCAGTGCTAGAGGAAACAGAGATGCGACCTACGAGCAGTACTTC
CSARGNRDATYEQYF
>TRBV29-1|TRBD2|.|TRBJ2-7
TGCAGCGTTGAGCTAGCGGGAGAGGAAAGTTACGAGCAGTACTTC
CSVELAGEESYEQYF
>TRBV3-1|.|many|TRBJ1-5
TGTGCCAGCAGCCACCACCCCTTGAAGCCCCAGCATTTT
CASSHHPLKPQHF
>TRBV20-1|.|many|TRBJ1-3
TGCAGTGCCCCGGGACCCCCAACTGGAAACACCATATATTTT
CSAPGPPTGNTIYF
>TRBV9|.|.|TRBJ2-7
TGTGCCAGCAGTCCGGGACTGGGTAGCGACGAGCAGTACTTC
CASSPGLGSDEQYF
>TRBV6-1|TRBD1|few|TRBJ2-7
TGTGCCAGCAGTGAAGTACAGGGGGCTACTTACGAGCAGTACTTC
CASSEVQGATYEQYF
>TRBV4-3|.|.|TRBJ1-1
TGCGCCAGCAGCCAAGGTTATGTCTTGACCCAGACTGAAGCTTTCTTT
CASSQGYVLTQTEAFF
>TRBV24-1|TRBD1|.|TRBJ2-7
TGTGCCACCCACCCTGGACAGGGCTCCTACGAGCAGTACTTC
CATHPGQGSYEQYF
>TRBV9|TRBD2|few|TRBJ2-7
TGTGCCAGCAGCGTAGCTCCGGGACTAGCTAGCTACGAGCAGTACTTC
CASSVAPGLASYEQYF
>TRBV27|TRBD1|many|TRBJ1-2
TGTGCCAGCGGGGCACAGGGGGCGAACGGCTACACCTTC
CASGAQGANGYTF
>TRBV6-2/TRBV6-3|.|few|TRBJ2-7
TGTGCCAGCAGTTACTTCGGGGGCTCCTACGAGCAGTACTTC
CASSYFGGSYEQYF
>TRBV11-2|.|many|TRBJ2-3
TGTGCCAGCAGCGCGGAGATTCTGACTAGTGGGACTACAGATACGCAGTATTTT
CASSAEILTSGTTDTQYF
>TRBV7-9|.|.|TRBJ2-1
TGTGCCAGCAGCTTAGCGTTGGAGGGGGAGCAGTTCTTC
CASSLALEGEQFF
>TRBV10-1|.|many|TRBJ2-1
TGCGCCAGTGCAGGGGACCTGTACAATGAGCAGTTCTTC
CASAGDLYNEQFF
>TRBV4-2|.|few|TRBJ1-5
TGTGCCAGCAGCCAAGATAATGCAGGGAGCGGGCAGCCCCAGCATTTT
CASSQDNAGSGQPQHF
>TRBV11-2|.|.|TRBJ2-7
TGTGCCAGCAGCACATATCTCTCGGTTACTGGAAGGGAGCAGTACTTC
CASSTYLSVTGREQYF
>TRBV15|TRBD2|many|TRBJ2-1
TGTGCCACCAGCAGAGCTGGGACTAGCGGGAACCTTATGGCCCTTTTCAGTGAGCAGTTCTTC
CATSRAGTSGNLMALFSEQFF